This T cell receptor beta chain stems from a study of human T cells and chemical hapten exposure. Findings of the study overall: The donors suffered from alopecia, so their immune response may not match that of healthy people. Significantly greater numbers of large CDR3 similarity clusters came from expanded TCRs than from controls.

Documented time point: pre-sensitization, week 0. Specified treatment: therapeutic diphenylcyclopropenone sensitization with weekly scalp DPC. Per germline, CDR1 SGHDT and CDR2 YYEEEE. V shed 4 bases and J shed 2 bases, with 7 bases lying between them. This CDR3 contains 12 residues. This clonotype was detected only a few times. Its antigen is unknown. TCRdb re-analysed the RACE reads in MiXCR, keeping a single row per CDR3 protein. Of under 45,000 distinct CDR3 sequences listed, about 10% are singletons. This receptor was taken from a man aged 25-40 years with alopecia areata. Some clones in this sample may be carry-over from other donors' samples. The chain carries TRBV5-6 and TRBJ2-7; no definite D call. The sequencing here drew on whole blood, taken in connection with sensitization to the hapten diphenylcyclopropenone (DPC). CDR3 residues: CASSRAPYEQYV. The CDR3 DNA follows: TGTGCCAGCAGCCGGGCACCCTACGAGCAGTACGTC.